This passage covers 22 T cell receptor beta chains from one sample sequenced in a study of T-cell reconstitution after alpha-beta-depleted transplantation in children. Using unique molecular identifiers, the investigators prepared the TCRbeta library. Each CDR3 protein is one row after TCRdb ran MiXCR on the PCR reads. The profile shows fewer than 250,000 distinct CDR3 sequences, approximately 15% of them singletons. This specimen consisted of PBMCs, mostly from graft donor cells, obtained 360 days after TCRalphabeta/CD19-depleted stem cell transplant. These receptor sequences come from a male patient between 2 and 15 years old who had a stem cell transplant for acute lymphoblastic leukemia, so the T cells may come from the graft donor.

This clonotype has at least ten counts. The CDR3 loop reads CASSEEGQALLAKNIQYF. CDR3 sequence (DNA): TGCGCCAGCAGTGAGGAAGGACAGGCCCTTTTAGCCAAAAACATTCAGTACTTC. This sequence joins TRBV10-2 and TRBJ2-4, with 7 bases lining up with TRBD1. Germline assignment: CDR1 WSHSY and CDR2 SAAADI. V lost 2 bases, J lost 0 bases, and 10 bases stayed unmatched. The CDR3 has 18 residues.

This chain uses TRBV6-2 or TRBV6-3 with TRBJ2-1; D is unclear. Germline assignment: CDR1 MNHEY and CDR2 SVGEGT. This CDR3 has 16 residues. With 2 bases removed from V and 0 bases from J, the gap between germline ends came to 11 bases. The CDR3 bases are TGTGCCAGCAGTTACAACGATCGGAGCTCCTACAATGAGCAGTTCTTC. This sequence encodes CASSYNDRSSYNEQFF.

The chain carries TRBV20-1 and TRBJ2-3; tentatively, D is TRBD2 (6 bases). The CDR3 runs to 15 residues. Germline V gives CDR1 DFQATT, CDR2 SNEGSKA (reference sequence). The V end was cut by 4 bases, the J end by 6 bases, with 20 bases between. CDR3: CSATPMRGPVDTQYF. CDR3 sequence (DNA): TGCAGTGCTACCCCTATGCGGGGTCCGGTGGATACGCAGTATTTT.

J is TRBJ2-1 and V is TRBV7-9; 10 nucleotides align to TRBD1. Germline V CDR1 and CDR2: SEHNR, FQNEAQ (reference sequence). This CDR3 region has 15 residues. Trimming at V came to 5 bases and at J to 8 bases, leaving 9 bases not matched to a gene. CDR3 nucleotides: TGTGCCAGCAGCCCTCGACAGGGGGCGCCTGATGAGCAGTTCTTC. Translated, it gives CASSPRQGAPDEQFF.

This clonotype was found a few times. The rearrangement links TRBV6-5 to TRBJ2-5; 8 bases are a match to TRBD1. The germline CDR1 and CDR2 sequences are MNHEY and SVGAGI. The CDR3 runs to 15 residues. The V segment lost 2 bases and the J segment 3 bases; nucleotides outside the gene matches: 5. CDR3 nucleotides: TGTGCCAGCAGTTACCTACTGACAGGGGAAGAGACCCAGTACTTC. Amino acid sequence: CASSYLLTGEETQYF.

The table lists this clonotype with a few counts. The chain combines TRBV13 with TRBJ2-3; 7 nucleotides match TRBD1. CDR3 length: 16 amino acids. The V gene's germline CDR1 is PRHDT and CDR2 FYEKMQ (reference sequence). Trimming cost V 5 bases and J 0 bases; bases outside gene matches: 8. In nucleotides, the CDR3 is TGTGCCAGCAGCACCCTGACAGGGCCAAGCACAGATACGCAGTATTTT. Its protein is CASSTLTGPSTDTQYF.

This clonotype was counted between two and nine times. V and J are TRBV5-1 and TRBJ2-3; D remains unclear. In germline, CDR1 is SGHRS, CDR2 YFSETQ. Trimming left V 3 bases short and J 2 bases short, with 7 bases between. This CDR3 region has 13 residues. In DNA form, the CDR3 reads TGCGCCAGCAGCTCCACCGTCACAGATACGCAGTATTTT. This sequence encodes CASSSTVTDTQYF. Together with reference TRBV5-1 and TRBJ2-3, the CDR3 gives the full variable domain: KAGVTQTPRYLIKTRGQQVTLSCSPISGHRSVSWYQQTPGQGLQFLFEYFSETQRNKGNFPGRFSGRQFSNSRSEMNVSTLELGDSALYLCASSSTVTDTQYFGPGTRLTVL.

This clonotype was recorded a few times. The chain carries TRBV7-9 and TRBJ1-6, with D perhaps matching TRBD1 (5 bases). Germline V gene lookup returns CDR1 SEHNR and CDR2 FQNEAQ (reference sequence). This CDR3 is 12 amino acids long. V was trimmed by 3 bases and J by 11 bases, leaving 8 bases between them. CDR3 bases: TGTGCCAGCAGCTTTGGGGGGGCACCCCTCCACTTT. It specifies CASSFGGAPLHF. The variable domain in full, completed from reference TRBV7-9 and TRBJ1-6, reads DTGVSQNPRHKITKRGQNVTFRCDPISEHNRLYWYRQTLGQGPEFLTYFQNEAQLEKSRLLSDRFSAERPKGSFSTLEIQRTEQGDSAMYLCASSFGGAPLHFGNGTRLTVT.

Notes on this clonotype: One end of the junction varies from germline; a read error may be responsible. CDR3 coding DNA: TGTTCCACCAGTGTTTCAGGCGGGGCTTGGACGCAGTATTTT. Its translation: CSTSVSGGAWTQYF. The chain links TRBV24-1 to TRBJ2-3, with TRBD2 as a possible D gene (6 bases). The V gene's germline CDR1 is KGHDR and CDR2 SFDVKD. The CDR3 is 14 residues long.

The chain joins TRBV4-1 to TRBJ1-2; TRBD1 aligns across 7 bases. Germline V CDR1 and CDR2: MGHRA, YSYEKL. CDR3 size: 16 residues. With V trimmed by 0 bases and J by 5 bases, 9 bases remained unmatched. The CDR3 DNA follows: TGCGCCAGCAGCCAAGAAGGACAGGCTAACGGATATGGCTACACCTTC. Translating gives CASSQEGQANGYGYTF.

The rearrangement joins TRBV5-6 to TRBJ2-3, with D tentatively TRBD1 or TRBD2 (5 bases each). V lost 1 base, J lost 1 base, and 13 bases lay in between. Germline loops: CDR1 SGHDT, CDR2 YYEEEE. The CDR3 is 16 residues long. This chain's CDR3 is CASSLTRGAGTDTQYF. As DNA, the CDR3 is TGTGCCAGCAGCTTGACCCGAGGGGCAGGCACAGATACGCAGTATTTT.

This clonotype was detected a few times. The chain carries TRBV5-1 and TRBJ1-1; 8 nucleotides match TRBD1. Germline assignment: CDR1 SGHRS and CDR2 YFSETQ. J lost 1 base, V lost 4 bases, and 6 bases had no gene match. This CDR3 comprises 15 residues. The CDR3 region is CASSPITGGNTEAFF. The DNA of the CDR3 is TGCGCCAGCAGCCCCATTACAGGGGGGAACACTGAAGCTTTCTTT.

As DNA, the CDR3 is TGTGCCAGCAGCTTGGCGGAACGGGCCGGGGGTTCACCCCTCCACTTT. It yields the protein CASSLAERAGGSPLHF. V usage is TRBV5-5 and J usage is TRBJ1-6; TRBD1 is a possible D gene (5 bases). Germline lookup yields CDR1 SGHKS and CDR2 YYEKEE (reference sequence). This CDR3 is built from 16 residues. V was shortened by 0 bases and J by 9 bases, with 16 bases between the two germline ends.

This clonotype occurred a few times. This chain connects TRBV10-3 to TRBJ1-1; the D is unclear. The CDR3 has 13 amino acids. Deletions cut 6 bases from V and 4 bases from J, with 12 bases between. Per the germline V gene, CDR1 is ENHRY and CDR2 is SYGVKD. The CDR3 is CAIRETWTTEAFF. CDR3 sequence (DNA): TGTGCCATCAGGGAAACTTGGACCACTGAAGCTTTCTTT.

The sample holds a few counts of this clonotype. The CDR3, as DNA: TGTGCCAGCAGCTTAAACGCCATCGACGGGGATTACTATGGCTACACCTTC. Translated: CASSLNAIDGDYYGYTF. The J gene is TRBJ1-2, the V gene TRBV7-3, with D uncertain. Trimming stripped 1 base from V and 3 bases from J, with 18 bases between. This CDR3 region has 17 residues. Germline-derived CDR1 and CDR2 are SGHTA and FQGTGA.

The gene calls are TRBV29-1 and TRBJ2-1, with D hard to call. With 4 bases removed from V and 2 bases from J, the gap between germline ends came to 9 bases. Germline loops: CDR1 SQVTM, CDR2 ANQGSEA. The CDR3 is made up of 13 amino acids. The CDR3 DNA is TGCAGCGTTGCGGCGAACACCTACAATGAGCAGTTCTTC. Residues: CSVAANTYNEQFF.

This clonotype has more than one count but fewer than ten. The chain combines TRBV2 with TRBJ1-1, with 7 nucleotides matching TRBD1. This CDR3 has 15 residues. The germline V gene has CDR1 SNHLY and CDR2 FYNNEI. The trim removed 3 bases at V and 4 bases at J, leaving 8 bases unmatched. This CDR3 is CASSDKRGLGTEAFF. The CDR3 DNA is TGTGCCAGCAGTGATAAAAGGGGGCTGGGCACTGAAGCTTTCTTT.

This chain connects TRBV12-3 or TRBV12-4 to TRBJ1-3, with a weak D call TRBD1 (5 bases). V gave up 6 bases and J gave up 2 bases, with 11 bases separating them. The CDR3 extends over 14 amino acids. CDR3 in amino acids: CASRLDKPGNTIYF. Here the CDR3 DNA reads TGTGCCAGCAGACTGGACAAGCCTGGAAACACCATATATTTT.

The J gene is TRBJ2-7, the V gene TRBV2; the D gene could be TRBD1 or TRBD2 (6 bases each). V lost 6 bases and J 5 bases, leaving 11 bases between the germline ends. Looked up from germline, CDR1 is SNHLY and CDR2 is FYNNEI. This CDR3 is 12 amino acids long. CDR3 in amino acids: CASRGGQHEQYF. CDR3 sequence (DNA): TGTGCCAGCAGGGGAGGACAGCACGAGCAGTACTTC.

The DNA for the CDR3 is TGCGCCAGCAGCTTGGACAGGCCGAACACCGGGGAGCTGTTTTTT. As protein: CASSLDRPNTGELFF. The V and J genes are TRBV5-1 and TRBJ2-2; D perhaps matches TRBD1 (5 bases). In germline, CDR1 is SGHRS, CDR2 YFSETQ. CDR3 length: 15 residues. Deletions cut 0 bases from V and 0 bases from J, with 6 bases between.

There are a few counts of this clonotype. The chain couples TRBV20-1 to TRBJ1-2, with TRBD1 as a possible D gene (5 bases). This CDR3 contains 12 residues. V dropped 3 bases and J dropped 5 bases, with 10 bases sitting between them. The germline V gene encodes CDR1 DFQATT and CDR2 SNEGSKA (reference sequence). The CDR3 protein is CSASTGAYGYTF. CDR3 in DNA: TGCAGTGCTAGCACCGGGGCGTATGGCTACACCTTC.

This rearrangement joins TRBV5-6 to TRBJ1-5; a weak D match, TRBD1 (5 bases). Between the trimmed V and J ends, which lost 4 bases and 5 bases, there was a span of 19 bases. CDR1 and CDR2 (germline): SGHDT, YYEEEE. The CDR3 extends over 16 amino acids. The CDR3 loop is CASSLQPQGTDQPQHF. CDR3 DNA sequence: TGTGCCAGCAGCCTACAACCGCAGGGAACGGATCAGCCCCAGCATTTT.